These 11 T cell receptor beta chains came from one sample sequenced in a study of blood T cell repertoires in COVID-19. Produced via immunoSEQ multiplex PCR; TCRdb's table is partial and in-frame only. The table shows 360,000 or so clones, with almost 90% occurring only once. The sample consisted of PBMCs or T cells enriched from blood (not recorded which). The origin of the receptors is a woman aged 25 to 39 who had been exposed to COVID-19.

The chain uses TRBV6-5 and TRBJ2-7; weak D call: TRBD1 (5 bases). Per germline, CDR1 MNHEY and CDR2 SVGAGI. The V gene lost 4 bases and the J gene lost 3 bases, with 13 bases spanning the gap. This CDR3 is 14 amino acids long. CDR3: CASSSRTSNYEQYF. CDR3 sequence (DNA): TGTGCCAGCAGTTCCCGGACATCGAACTACGAGCAGTACTTC.

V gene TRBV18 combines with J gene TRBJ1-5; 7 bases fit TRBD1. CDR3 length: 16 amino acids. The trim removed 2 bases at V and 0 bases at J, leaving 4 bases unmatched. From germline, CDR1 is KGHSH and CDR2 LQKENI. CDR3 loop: CASSPGTANSNQPQHF. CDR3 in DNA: TGTGCCAGCTCACCAGGGACAGCAAATAGCAATCAGCCCCAGCATTTT. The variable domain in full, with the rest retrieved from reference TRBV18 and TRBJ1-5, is NAGVMQNPRHLVRRRGQEARLRCSPMKGHSHVYWYRQLPEEGLKFMVYLQKENIIDESGMPKERFSAEFPKEGPSILRIQQVVRGDSAAYFCASSPGTANSNQPQHFGDGTRLSIL.

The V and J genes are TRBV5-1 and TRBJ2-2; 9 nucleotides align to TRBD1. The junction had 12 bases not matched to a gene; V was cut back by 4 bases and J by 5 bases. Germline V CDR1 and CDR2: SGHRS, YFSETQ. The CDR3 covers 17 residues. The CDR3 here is CASSMQPGQGRTGELFF. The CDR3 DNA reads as TGCGCCAGCAGCATGCAACCGGGACAGGGTAGGACCGGGGAGCTGTTTTTT.

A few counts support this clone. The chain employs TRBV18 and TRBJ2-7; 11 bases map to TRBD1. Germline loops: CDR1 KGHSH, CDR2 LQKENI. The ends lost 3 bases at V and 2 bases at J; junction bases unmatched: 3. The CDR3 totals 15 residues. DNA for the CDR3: TGTGCCAGCTCACCGGGGACAGGGGGGACCTACGAGCAGTACTTC. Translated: CASSPGTGGTYEQYF.

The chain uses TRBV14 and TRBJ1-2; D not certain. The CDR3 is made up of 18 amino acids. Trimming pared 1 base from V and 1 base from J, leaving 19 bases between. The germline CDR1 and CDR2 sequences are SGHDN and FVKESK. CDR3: CASSQVEGAEMSNYGYTF. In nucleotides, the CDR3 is TGTGCCAGCAGCCAAGTTGAGGGAGCCGAGATGAGTAACTATGGCTACACCTTC. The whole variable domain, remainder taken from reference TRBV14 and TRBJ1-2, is EAGVTQFPSHSVIEKGQTVTLRCDPISGHDNLYWYRRVMGKEIKFLLHFVKESKQDESGMPNNRFLAERTGGTYSTLKVQPAELEDSGVYFCASSQVEGAEMSNYGYTFGSGTRLTVV.

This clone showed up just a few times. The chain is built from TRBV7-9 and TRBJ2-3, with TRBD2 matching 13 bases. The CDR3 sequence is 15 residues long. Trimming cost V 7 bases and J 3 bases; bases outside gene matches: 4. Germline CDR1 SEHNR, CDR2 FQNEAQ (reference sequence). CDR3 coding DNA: TGTGCCAGCACCTTGGGACTAGCGGGAACAGATACGCAGTATTTT. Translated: CASTLGLAGTDTQYF.

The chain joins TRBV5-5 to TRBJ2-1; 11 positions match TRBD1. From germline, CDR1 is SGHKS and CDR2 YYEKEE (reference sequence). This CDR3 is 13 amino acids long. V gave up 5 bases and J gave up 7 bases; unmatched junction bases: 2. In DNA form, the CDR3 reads TGTGCCAGCAGGGACAGGGGGCTTAATGAGCAGTTCTTC. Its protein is CASRDRGLNEQFF.

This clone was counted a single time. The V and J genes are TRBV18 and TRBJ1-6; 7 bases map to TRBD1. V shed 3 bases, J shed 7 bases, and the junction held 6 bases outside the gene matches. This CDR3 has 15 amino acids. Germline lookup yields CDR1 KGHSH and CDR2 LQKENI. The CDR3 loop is CASSPTETGNSPLHF. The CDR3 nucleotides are TGTGCCAGCTCACCGACGGAGACAGGGAATTCACCCCTCCACTTT.

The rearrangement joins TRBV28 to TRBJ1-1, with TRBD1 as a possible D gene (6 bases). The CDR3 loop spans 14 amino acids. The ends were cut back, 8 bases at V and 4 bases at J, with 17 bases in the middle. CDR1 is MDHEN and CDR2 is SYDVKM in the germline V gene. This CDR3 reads CASQSWGGATEAFF. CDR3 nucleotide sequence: TGTGCCAGCCAAAGTTGGGGGGGGGCCACTGAAGCTTTCTTT.

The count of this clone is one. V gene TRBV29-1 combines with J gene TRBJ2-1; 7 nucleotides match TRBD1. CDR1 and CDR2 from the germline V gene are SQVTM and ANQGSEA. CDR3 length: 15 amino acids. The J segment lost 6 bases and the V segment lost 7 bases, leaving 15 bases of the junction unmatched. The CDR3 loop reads CSAGTAKRLGNEQFF. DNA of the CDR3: TGCAGCGCCGGGACAGCCAAGCGCCTGGGCAATGAGCAGTTCTTC.

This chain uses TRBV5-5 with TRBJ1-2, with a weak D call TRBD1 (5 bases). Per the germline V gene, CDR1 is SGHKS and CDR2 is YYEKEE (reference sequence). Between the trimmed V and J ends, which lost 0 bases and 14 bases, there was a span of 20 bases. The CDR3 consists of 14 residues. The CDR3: CASSLEGAATPRTF. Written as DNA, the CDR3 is TGTGCCAGCAGCTTGGAAGGGGCCGCGACTCCTCGGACCTTC. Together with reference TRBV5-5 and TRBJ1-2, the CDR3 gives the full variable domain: DAGVTQSPTHLIKTRGQQVTLRCSPISGHKSVSWYQQVLGQGPQFIFQYYEKEERGRGNFPDRFSARQFPNYSSELNVNALLLGDSALYLCASSLEGAATPRTFGSGTRLTVV.